These 22 T cell receptor beta chains were all obtained from the same sample, sequenced in a study of cytomegalovirus exposure and HLA in healthy donors. The PCR contained 60 Vbeta and 13 Jbeta primers. TCRdb's copy holds only in-frame clones and misses some; the assay was immunoSEQ multiplex PCR. The data show over 100,000 clones, just under 80% seen once. The sample consisted of PBMCs. These receptors were collected from a man aged 25 to 40 in good health and CMV-seronegative.

This clone was detected only once. The CDR3 reads CASNPDREGNQPQHF. CDR3 sequence (DNA): TGTGCCAGCAACCCCGACAGGGAAGGCAATCAGCCCCAGCATTTT. The rearrangement uses TRBV28 and TRBJ1-5; TRBD1 matches at 7 bases. The junction had 8 bases not matched to a gene; V was cut back by 7 bases and J by 2 bases. Germline CDR1 is MDHEN and CDR2 is SYDVKM. CDR3 length: 15 residues. The complete variable domain, with remaining parts taken from reference TRBV28 and TRBJ1-5, reads DVKVTQSSRYLVKRTGEKVFLECVQDMDHENMFWYRQDPGLGLRLIYFSYDVKMKEKGDIPEGYSVSREKKERFSLILESASTNQTSMYLCASNPDREGNQPQHFGDGTRLSIL.

This chain joins TRBV5-1 and TRBJ1-4; maybe TRBD1 (5 bases). The V and J ends lost 0 bases and 0 bases respectively, with 6 bases between them. The CDR3 runs 15 residues. Germline-derived CDR1 and CDR2 are SGHRS and YFSETQ. As DNA, the CDR3 is TGCGCCAGCAGCTTGGGACAGACAACTAATGAAAAACTGTTTTTT. Its translation: CASSLGQTTNEKLFF.

This clone turned up a few times. V gene TRBV19 combines with J gene TRBJ1-3; no clear D gene. Trimming removed 3 bases from V and 0 bases from J, with 3 bases in between. This CDR3 region has 13 residues. The germline gives CDR1 LNHDA, CDR2 SQIVND (reference sequence). The CDR3 bases are TGTGCCAGTAGTATCATCTCTGGAAACACCATATATTTT. It codes for CASSIISGNTIYF.

J is TRBJ1-4 and V is TRBV2; D is unclear. The germline V and J ends were trimmed by 4 bases and 4 bases, with 4 bases remaining between them. Germline V lookup: CDR1 SNHLY, CDR2 FYNNEI. The CDR3 is 12 amino acids. CDR3 loop: CASSGSNEKLFF. The CDR3 DNA follows: TGTGCCAGCAGTGGGAGTAATGAAAAACTGTTTTTT. Based on the CDR3 plus reference TRBV2 and TRBJ1-4, the full variable domain is EPEVTQTPSHQVTQMGQEVILRCVPISNHLYFYWYRQILGQKVEFLVSFYNNEISEKSEIFDDQFSVERPDGSNFTLKIRSTKLEDSAMYFCASSGSNEKLFFGSGTQLSVL.

This sequence joins TRBV6-1 and TRBJ1-2; 8 positions agree with TRBD1. J lost 4 bases, V lost 8 bases, and 9 bases had no gene match. Looked up from germline, CDR1 is MNHNS and CDR2 is SASEGT. The CDR3 is 14 amino acids. CDR3 nucleotide sequence: TGTGCCAGCGGGGAATCAGGGGGCATCTATGGCTACACCTTC. Its translation: CASGESGGIYGYTF.

The chain joins TRBV29-1 to TRBJ2-7; 7 bases map to TRBD2. The V and J ends lost 3 bases and 4 bases, in that order; junction bases with no gene match: 6. The germline V gene has CDR1 SQVTM and CDR2 ANQGSEA. The CDR3 loop spans 13 amino acids. CDR3 residues: CSVDVGRRYEQYF. DNA of the CDR3: TGCAGCGTTGACGTCGGGAGGCGGTACGAGCAGTACTTC.

This clone showed up just a few times. V usage is TRBV4-1 and J usage is TRBJ2-7; 9 bases line up with TRBD1. This CDR3 contains 14 residues. J was trimmed by 6 bases and V by 1 base; bases with no gene match: 4. Germline V gene sequence: CDR1 MGHRA, CDR2 YSYEKL. The DNA for the CDR3 is TGCGCCAGCAGCCAAGGGGGACAGGGCGGCGAGCAGTACTTC. Translation: CASSQGGQGGEQYF.

The chain carries TRBV28 and TRBJ1-2; D is unresolved. The V gene's germline CDR1 is MDHEN and CDR2 SYDVKM. Trimming took 5 bases from V and 8 from J, leaving 12 bases between them. The CDR3 consists of 12 residues. CDR3 in DNA: TGTGCCAGCAGTCCCGGTCCGCGGGGCTACACCTTC. Its protein product is CASSPGPRGYTF.

V and J are TRBV5-4 and TRBJ2-7; 9 bases agree with TRBD2. Germline V gene lookup returns CDR1 SGHNT and CDR2 YYREEE (reference sequence). The CDR3 loop spans 15 amino acids. V was pared by 2 bases and J by 3 bases, with 6 bases of the junction left unmatched. CDR3 in DNA: TGTGCCAGCAGCTTAGCGGGGGGCCTTCGCTACGAGCAGTACTTC. Its protein product is CASSLAGGLRYEQYF.

The V and J genes are TRBV5-4 and TRBJ2-1, with 10 bases fitting TRBD2. The CDR3 extends over 16 amino acids. CDR1 and CDR2 from the germline V gene are SGHNT and YYREEE (reference sequence). V lost 4 bases to trimming and J lost 6 bases; unmatched junction nucleotides: 10. This chain's CDR3 is CASSRYSGGWFNEQFF. The CDR3, as DNA: TGTGCCAGCAGCCGCTATAGCGGGGGGTGGTTCAATGAGCAGTTCTTC.

The chain uses TRBV2 and TRBJ2-1; D is undetermined. CDR3 length equals 12 residues. In germline, CDR1 is SNHLY, CDR2 FYNNEI. V lost 2 bases to trimming and J lost 8 bases, with 7 bases between them. The CDR3 protein is CASSEPSDEQFF. The CDR3 DNA reads as TGTGCCAGCAGTGAACCATCGGATGAGCAGTTCTTC.

The rearrangement links TRBV2 to TRBJ2-3, with TRBD1 identical over 12 bases. Trimming removed 7 bases from V and 4 bases from J; junction bases left unmatched: 6. Germline CDR1 reads SNHLY; CDR2 reads FYNNEI. The CDR3 loop spans 15 amino acids. The DNA of the CDR3 is TGTGCCAGCATCGGGGACAGGGGGCGCCCAGATACGCAGTATTTT. Translating it yields CASIGDRGRPDTQYF.

In its sample, this clone was seen once. The same CDR3 also results from other DNA sequences found in this sample. This chain uses TRBV4-2 with TRBJ1-2; no reliable D call. Trimming pared 1 base from V and 5 bases from J, leaving 8 bases between. The CDR3 contains 13 residues. The germline V gene has CDR1 LGHNA and CDR2 YNFKEQ. CDR3: CASSQVGLYGYTF. Here the CDR3 DNA reads TGTGCCAGCAGCCAAGTAGGACTGTATGGCTACACCTTC.

The gene calls are TRBV4-3 and TRBJ1-1; D uncertain. The CDR3 is 15 residues long. V lost 0 bases, J lost 10 bases, and 18 bases lay in between. Germline-derived CDR1 and CDR2 are LGHNA and YSLEER. The CDR3 loop reads CASSQELGLTVGAFF. The CDR3 coding sequence is TGCGCCAGCAGCCAAGAGCTGGGCCTTACTGTCGGAGCTTTCTTT.

This clone occurred once. This chain connects TRBV6-4 to TRBJ1-1, with D maybe TRBD1 (5 bases). Looked up from germline, CDR1 is MRHNA and CDR2 is SNTAGT. V lost 3 bases, J lost 6 bases, and 8 bases lay in between. This CDR3 spans 12 amino acids. The DNA of the CDR3 is TGTGCCAGCAGTGATCGCAGGGCTGAAGCTTTCTTT. It translates to CASSDRRAEAFF.

V gene TRBV29-1 combines with J gene TRBJ1-1; perhaps TRBD1 as D (5 bases). This CDR3 contains 13 residues. The V end was cut by 4 bases, the J end by 4 bases, with 13 bases between. The germline CDR1 and CDR2 sequences are SQVTM and ANQGSEA. The CDR3 loop reads CSVGFGGGTEAFF. CDR3 in DNA: TGCAGCGTTGGTTTCGGGGGAGGCACTGAAGCTTTCTTT.

The V and J genes are TRBV28 and TRBJ1-2; 7 nucleotides agree with TRBD1. Germline V CDR1 and CDR2: MDHEN, SYDVKM. V shed 6 bases and J 5 bases; nucleotides not matched to a gene: 15. The CDR3 totals 16 residues. CDR3 DNA sequence: TGTGCCAGCAGACCCAACTGGAGGGGGCCGTTTTATGGCTACACCTTC. Translating it yields CASRPNWRGPFYGYTF.

This clone has a single count. The chain is built from TRBV29-1 and TRBJ1-2; 7 bases are a match to TRBD1. V dropped 1 base and J dropped 2; count of bases not matched to a gene: 1. CDR1 is SQVTM and CDR2 is ANQGSEA in the germline V gene. This CDR3 is 13 amino acids long. The CDR3 nucleotides are TGCAGCGTTGAAGTGGACAGGAACTATGGCTACACCTTC. Amino acid sequence: CSVEVDRNYGYTF.

The sample holds a few counts of this clone. This chain links TRBV6-1 with TRBJ2-7; TRBD2 matches 7 bases. This CDR3 contains 14 residues. Trimming took 1 base from V and 3 from J; bases not matched to a gene: 3. Looked up from germline, CDR1 is MNHNS and CDR2 is SASEGT. This chain's CDR3 is CASSEGLAIYEQYF. Here the CDR3 DNA reads TGTGCCAGCAGTGAAGGACTAGCTATCTACGAGCAGTACTTC.

The chain is built from TRBV7-2 and TRBJ2-5; TRBD2 might be the D (6 bases). CDR1 is SGHTA, CDR2 FQGNSA, per germline. The V and J ends lost 2 bases and 0 bases respectively, with 10 bases between them. The CDR3 covers 15 residues. Written as DNA, the CDR3 is TGTGCCAGCAGCTTAATGGGGGGAGACCAAGAGACCCAGTACTTC. This sequence encodes CASSLMGGDQETQYF.

The chain is built from TRBV7-9 and TRBJ2-3; TRBD2 matches 11 bases. The V and J ends lost 2 bases and 1 base, in that order; junction bases with no gene match: 5. The CDR3 spans 17 residues. CDR1 is SEHNR, CDR2 FQNEAQ, per germline (reference sequence). The CDR3 protein is CASSLWGLAEGTDTQYF. The DNA of the CDR3 is TGTGCCAGCAGCTTATGGGGACTAGCGGAGGGCACAGATACGCAGTATTTT. Full variable domain (missing parts from reference TRBV7-9 and TRBJ2-3): DTGVSQNPRHKITKRGQNVTFRCDPISEHNRLYWYRQTLGQGPEFLTYFQNEAQLEKSRLLSDRFSAERPKGSFSTLEIQRTEQGDSAMYLCASSLWGLAEGTDTQYFGPGTRLTVL.

The rearrangement joins TRBV5-1 to TRBJ2-1; 8 bases align to TRBD2. V gave up 0 bases and J gave up 2 bases; unmatched junction bases: 1. This CDR3 has 15 residues. The germline CDR1 and CDR2 sequences are SGHRS and YFSETQ. The CDR3 reads CASSLGTSPYNEQFF. CDR3 nucleotide sequence: TGCGCCAGCAGCTTGGGGACTAGCCCCTACAATGAGCAGTTCTTC.